These T cell receptor beta chains were read from a single sample in a study of control samples from healthy donors and cancer patients. Data came from immunoSEQ multiplex PCR; TCRdb stores just in-frame clones and leaves some out. The sample lists 54,000 or so clones, 85% to 95% occurring once. Material: blood. The receptors stem from a man aged 30 to 45 in good health. The CDR3 runs from the conserved cysteine through the conserved F or W.

v_call	j_call	cdr3_length	cdr3_aa
TRBV7-2	TRBJ1-2	15	CASSLAAGGRGGYTF
TRBV9	TRBJ2-1	17	CASSEGMGSGRGNEQFF
TRBV7-2	TRBJ1-2	12	CASSLEGWGYTF
TRBV28	TRBJ2-1	15	CASSPRTGGFGEQFF
TRBV19	TRBJ1-5	14	CASQGQGTHQPQHF
TRBV27	TRBJ2-3	13	CASSLSDTDTQYF
TRBV6-2/TRBV6-3	TRBJ2-3	15	CASSMGSGEADTQYF
TRBV7-8	TRBJ2-1	15	CASSLRTSGSNEQFF
TRBV3-1/TRBV3-2	TRBJ2-7	15	CASSQDHASGSDRYF
TRBV3-1/TRBV3-2	TRBJ2-7	13	CASSQAGVWEQYF
TRBV18	TRBJ2-1	15	CASSPRDPPWNEQFF
TRBV13	TRBJ1-1	13	CASSFSTNTEAFF
TRBV27	TRBJ2-7	15	CASSLSVSRSYEQYF
TRBV11-3	TRBJ2-7	13	CASSPRGSYEQYF
TRBV27	TRBJ1-2	14	CASSLGTANYGYTF
TRBV9	TRBJ2-1	13	CASSVGSEDEQFF
TRBV15	TRBJ2-7	16	CATSRDYVAGAYEQYF
TRBV6-1	TRBJ1-5	13	CASSEGKLQPQHF
TRBV2	TRBJ2-1	15	CASSLLAGGLDEQFF
TRBV24-1	TRBJ2-3	20	CATSDLLPSGTARGTDTQYF
TRBV15	TRBJ1-3	15	CATSRGPNSGNTIYF
TRBV2	TRBJ2-1	14	CASNPDRRGNEQFF
TRBV28	TRBJ1-5	16	CASSTLQGAGDQPQHF
TRBV7-9	TRBJ1-6	15	CASSPWDIRGSPLHF
TRBV3-1/TRBV3-2	TRBJ1-4	16	CASSVAGDSEDEKLFF
TRBV9	TRBJ1-1	17	CASSPHPGQPRGTEAFF
TRBV19	TRBJ1-2	10	CARDNYGYTF
TRBV3-1/TRBV3-2	TRBJ2-1	16	CASSQAPPSRYNEQFF
TRBV5-1	TRBJ1-1	16	CASSFLDRATNTEAFF
TRBV10-2	TRBJ2-1	14	CASSEFQGALEQFF
TRBV5-4	TRBJ1-1	15	CASSLVGGANTEAFF
TRBV6-2/TRBV6-3	TRBJ2-6	15	CASSRTGTGANVLTF
TRBV28	TRBJ2-7	11	CATGTFYEQYF
TRBV4-1	TRBJ1-6	16	CASSQVGRPPNSPLHF
TRBV3-1/TRBV3-2	TRBJ1-5	18	CASSQVSLRTGGRQPQHF
TRBV5-6	TRBJ1-2	14	CASSPILGFYGYTF
TRBV7-9	TRBJ2-3	14	CASSPPLAKDTQYF
TRBV13	TRBJ2-6	18	CASSSTRTVLSGANVLTF
TRBV6-5	TRBJ1-6	14	CASSYSSYNSPLHF
TRBV3-1/TRBV3-2	TRBJ1-5	12	CASSQGDRVNHF
TRBV5-4	TRBJ2-1	15	CASSSGTENYNEQFF
TRBV30	TRBJ2-7	12	CAWQGQSYEQYF
TRBV5-1	TRBJ2-5	13	CASSSGLGGAQYF
TRBV7-3	TRBJ2-7	15	CASSLGTSGRGEQYF
TRBV30	TRBJ1-4	16	CAWSRALGATNEKLFF
TRBV9	TRBJ2-1	15	CASSPGTSGYNEQFF
TRBV7-9	TRBJ1-4	12	CASSPWGGVLFF
TRBV30	TRBJ2-5	11	CAWSSGETQYF
TRBV28	TRBJ1-3	17	CASSSFWRGASGNTIYF
TRBV30	TRBJ1-6	15	CAWSPPARDNSPLHF
TRBV9	TRBJ1-3	13	CASSVVGGNTIYF
TRBV7-2	TRBJ2-7	15	CASSLGPSAAWEQYF
TRBV12-3/TRBV12-4	TRBJ1-2	12	CASRVQGYGYTF
TRBV5-1	TRBJ2-7	14	CASSGRTSGYEQYF
TRBV2	TRBJ1-1	12	CASSEVNTEAFF
TRBV4-3	TRBJ1-2	14	CASSQDSGLYGYTF